This T cell receptor beta chain was recovered during a study of T cell repertoires in cytomegalovirus infection. CDR3 length: 13 residues. Trimming removed 2 bases from V and 10 bases from J, with 11 bases in between. CDR1 and CDR2 (germline): MNHEY, SVGEGT. TCRdb re-called the reads through MiXCR, storing one row per CDR3 protein. Of 150,000 to 200,000 distinct CDR3 sequences listed, approximately 30% are singletons. The TCR originated in a human donor in good health (CMV status not recorded). Some clones in this sample may be carry-over from other donors' samples. Material for sequencing was PBMCs. The chain joins TRBV6-2 or TRBV6-3 to TRBJ1-4; no reliable D call. The DNA for the CDR3 is TGTGCCAGCAGTTACAATATGGTGGGAAAACTGTTTTTT. Protein: CASSYNMVGKLFF.